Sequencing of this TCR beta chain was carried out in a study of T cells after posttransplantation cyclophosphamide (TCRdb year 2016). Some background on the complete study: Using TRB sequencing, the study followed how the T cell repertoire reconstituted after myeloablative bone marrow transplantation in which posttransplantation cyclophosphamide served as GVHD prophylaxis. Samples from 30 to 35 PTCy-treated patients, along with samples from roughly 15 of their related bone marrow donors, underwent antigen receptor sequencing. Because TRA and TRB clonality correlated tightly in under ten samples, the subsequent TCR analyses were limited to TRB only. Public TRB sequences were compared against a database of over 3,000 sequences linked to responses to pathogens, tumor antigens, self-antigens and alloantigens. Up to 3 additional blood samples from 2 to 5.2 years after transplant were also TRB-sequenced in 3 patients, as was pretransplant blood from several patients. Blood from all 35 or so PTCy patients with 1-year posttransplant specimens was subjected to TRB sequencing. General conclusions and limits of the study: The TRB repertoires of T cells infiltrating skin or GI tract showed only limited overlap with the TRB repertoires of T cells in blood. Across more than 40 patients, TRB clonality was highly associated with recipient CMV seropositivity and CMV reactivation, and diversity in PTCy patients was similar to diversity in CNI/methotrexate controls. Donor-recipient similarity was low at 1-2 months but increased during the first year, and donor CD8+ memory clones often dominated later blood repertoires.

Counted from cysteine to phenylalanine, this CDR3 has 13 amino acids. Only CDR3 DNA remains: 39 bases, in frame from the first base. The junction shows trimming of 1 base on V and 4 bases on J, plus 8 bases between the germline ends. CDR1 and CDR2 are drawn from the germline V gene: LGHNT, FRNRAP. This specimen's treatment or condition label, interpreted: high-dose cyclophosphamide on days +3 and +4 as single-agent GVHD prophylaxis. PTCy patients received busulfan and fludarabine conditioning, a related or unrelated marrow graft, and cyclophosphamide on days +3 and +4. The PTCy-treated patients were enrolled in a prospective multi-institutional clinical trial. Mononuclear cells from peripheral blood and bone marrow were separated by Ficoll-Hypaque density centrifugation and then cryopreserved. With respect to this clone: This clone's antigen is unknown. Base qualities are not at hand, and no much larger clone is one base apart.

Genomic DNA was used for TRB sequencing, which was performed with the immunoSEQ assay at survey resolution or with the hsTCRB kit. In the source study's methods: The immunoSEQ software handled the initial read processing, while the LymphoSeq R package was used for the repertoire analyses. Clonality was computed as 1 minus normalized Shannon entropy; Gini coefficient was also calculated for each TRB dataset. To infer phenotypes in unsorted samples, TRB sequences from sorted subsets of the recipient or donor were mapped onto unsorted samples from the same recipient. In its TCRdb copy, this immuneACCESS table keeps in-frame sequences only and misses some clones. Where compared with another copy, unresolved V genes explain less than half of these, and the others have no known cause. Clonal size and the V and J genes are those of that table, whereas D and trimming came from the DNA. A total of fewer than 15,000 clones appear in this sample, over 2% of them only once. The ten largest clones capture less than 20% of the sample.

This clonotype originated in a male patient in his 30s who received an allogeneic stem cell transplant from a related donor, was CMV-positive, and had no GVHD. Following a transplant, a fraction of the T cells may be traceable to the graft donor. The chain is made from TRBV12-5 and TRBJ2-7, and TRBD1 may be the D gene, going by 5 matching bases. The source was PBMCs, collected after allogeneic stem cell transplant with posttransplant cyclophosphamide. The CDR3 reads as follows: CASGLDQGYEQYF. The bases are TGTGCTAGTGGTTTGGACCAGGGTTACGAGCAGTACTTC.